This T cell receptor (beta chain) was sequenced during a study of T cell responses to AZD1222 COVID-19 vaccine. Study-level findings and limits: Close to half of spike-specific TCRs reportedly recognize unmutated variant regions.

Here immunoSEQ multiplex PCR was the method, and the copy in TCRdb shows in-frame clones only, minus some. The data contain about 140,000 clones, 80% to 90% of them singletons. The CDR3 sequence is 15 residues long. The germline V gene encodes CDR1 SGHDT and CDR2 YYEEEE. In regard to this clone: Its antigen remains unknown. One junction end does not reproduce the germline sequence, and a read error may be involved.

This receptor was obtained from an adult in good health. The material sequenced was peripheral blood, taken on day 0 of AZD1222 vaccination. The genes are TRBV5-6 and TRBJ2-3, with TRBD1 matching over 10 bases. This chain's CDR3 is CASSLDRGSTDTQYF. CDR3 sequence (DNA): TGTGCCAGCAGTTTGGACAGGGGGAGCACAGATACGCAGTATTTT.